This TCR beta chain was identified during a study of cytomegalovirus exposure and HLA in healthy donors (TCRdb year 2017). Study-level background: In an earlier analysis of 550 to 750 of the donors, less than 350 Gb of sequence data and roughly 100 million unique TCR beta sequences from about 179 million T cells were reported. High-throughput TCR immunosequencing, statistical association of individual TCRs with disease status, and machine learning were combined to predict cytomegalovirus infection status. Typing coverage varied by locus: roughly 620-640 donors for A, B, C, DRB1 and DQB1; 500 to 550 for DQA1; about 590 for DPA1; roughly 450 for DPB1. An earlier analysis of several hundred of the donors applied high-throughput TCR beta sequencing to assess whether each TCR beta V gene segment acted as functional or pseudogenic. The study aimed to test whether signatures of past pathogen exposure could be identified by cataloging public T cell receptors. A later analysis re-analyzed previously published TCR beta repertoires from several hundred donors and added high-resolution HLA genotyping to study TCR occurrence patterns. HLA typing covered class I and class II loci at four-digit resolution. Roughly 300 gigabases of sequencing data and some 85 million unique TCR sequences were included in an early release covering about 620 HLA-typed donors. About five DR-DQ haplotypes were handled as single units for association and clustering because linkage in the cohort was strong. A separate validation cohort of 100 to 150 different subjects was used in addition to the roughly 670-subject first cohort. Donor age, sex, ethnicity and CMV serostatus were compiled together with the repertoire data. A later genetic analysis took genome-wide SNP genotypes for 398 of the 666 donors and used that subset as a discovery cohort. Of the roughly 410 genotyped donors, more than 75% were placed in the genetic ancestry cluster associated with self-reported Caucasian donors. All discovery cohort repertoires had been generated on a single sequencing platform. Rather than drawing on any new phenotypic data, the later analysis identified candidate immune exposures from TCR beta sequences and the way those sequences occurred across donors. Across roughly 420 genotyped donors of the cohort, an average of about 220,000 unique TCR beta nucleotide sequences per donor were sequenced, and approximately 17% of those sequences were non-productive. The study profiled the T cell repertoires of some 610 subjects by immunosequencing and related them to cytomegalovirus serostatus. Study-wide conclusions, independent of this receptor: An association between a missense DCLRE1C variant and V-gene and J-gene trimming of TCR beta chains was found in a later genetic analysis and replicated in an independent cohort. Strong co-occurrence of HLA alleles, especially DR and DQ, made assigning TCR associations to individual alleles difficult. Several of the top co-occurrence clusters appeared to be linked to parvovirus B19, influenza, CMV and Epstein-Barr virus, according to a later analysis. Immune exposure information for the cohort was limited to CMV serostatus. A further reported finding was that TCR beta sequences accurately predicted the HLA-A and HLA-B alleles for most subjects in the first cohort. The classifier was reported to diagnose cytomegalovirus status with high specificity and sensitivity in both the original cohort and the validation cohort. The presence/absence analyses assumed that sequencing depth was roughly uniform across donors, and that assumption may not be true. The study gave a list of around 170 TCR beta chains associated with cytomegalovirus. Three of the identified cytomegalovirus-associated TCR beta chains were confirmed in vitro to be specific for cytomegalovirus antigens. In an earlier analysis of roughly 500 of the donors, most TCR beta V segments appeared in productive rearrangements about 87% or about 30% of the time, broadly matching IMGT annotations. Because some donors lacked HLA typing at each locus, the association tests relied only on the typed subset. According to a later genetic analysis, donors in an Asian-associated ancestry cluster had fewer N-insertions in productive TCRs than the roughly 670-donor mean. Some IMGT-functional V segments, including TRBV6-2 and TRBV6-3, could not be distinguished by the 87-base-pair reads and were therefore excluded. In this cohort, only TCR beta chains were sequenced, and detectable features were limited by the absence of alpha or paired-chain data. At a false discovery rate of 0.05, a later analysis linked approximately 18,000 TCR beta sequences to specific HLA alleles. Linkage disequilibrium might explain the correlated functional status among segregating V segments, but an unknown experimental factor could not be ruled out. The authors suggested that the approach could potentially be extended to other disease states and immunological phenotypes. A later analysis found that TCR association rates varied across HLA loci, with DRB1 alleles showing the most associated TCRs and HLA-C alleles the fewest. Across donors, most TCR sequences were observed very rarely, whereas some public TCRs were present in many individuals. According to a later analysis, most CMV-associated TCR beta chains appeared to be HLA-restricted, and the HLA associations seemed to be driven largely by CMV exposure. Because counts were too low, 15 or so rarely observed V segments, including chromosome 9 orphons, were excluded from the earlier analysis of around 590 of the donors. In a later analysis, HLA-associated TCR beta chains showed more clonal expansion and lower generation probabilities than non-associated chains that were equally common. A group of highly shared sequence variants was considered likely to be a technical artifact of the sequencing pipeline.

The cohort was made up of approximately 700 healthy bone marrow donors. At the time of sampling, every cohort member was nominally healthy, though immune exposures that went unrecorded were likely present. The donor was CMV seronegative and belonged to the group of over 350 seronegative cohort members. Each donor provided a peripheral blood sample, and peripheral blood mononuclear cells were used for TCR beta sequencing. The Qiagen DNeasy Blood Extraction Kit was used to extract genomic DNA from the blood cell samples. The library came from the immunoSEQ multiplex PCR assay. The multiplex PCR relied on a mix of 60 forward primers for TCR Vbeta segments and 13 reverse primers for TCR Jbeta segments. Amplification of the CDR3 region of rearranged TCR beta genes was performed with a multiplex PCR assay on genomic DNA. On the Illumina HiSeq System, the amplified TCR beta libraries were sequenced as 87-base-pair reads. Per the original workflow: In a later analysis, tens of millions of unique TCR beta chains were counted across the 690 or so repertoires, and around 11 million of these chains were shared by at least two donors. Raw reads were error-corrected and collapsed into unique sequences by a nearest-neighbor algorithm in which closely related sequences were merged to remove PCR and sequencing errors. To assign V, D and J gene segments, CDR3 sequences were aligned to IMGT reference sequences. For a sequence to be retained, a match of at least six nucleotides to both a V gene segment and a J gene segment was required. A rearrangement was called productive if the CDR3 had no stop codons and remained in frame with V and J, and every other rearrangement was called non-productive. CDR3 was defined according to IMGT convention as the region running from the second conserved V-encoded cysteine to the conserved J-encoded phenylalanine. Sequences without an unambiguous match to a single V gene segment were excluded from the earlier analysis of over 500 of the donors. In an earlier analysis of a few hundred of the donors, V segments were called functional above 56.7% productive rearrangements and were called segregating when the between-donor standard deviation exceeded 5%. A statistical classification framework was built for diagnosing cytomegalovirus status from the catalog of TCR beta chain sequences. In a later analysis, V and J genes were assigned by comparing TCR nucleotide sequences against IMGT/GENE-DB human TR gene sequences. Using the TCRdist pipeline, a later analysis assigned CDR3 sequences along with most-parsimonious VDJ recombination scenarios. In a later analysis, every TCR beta chain was defined by the combination of its CDR3 amino acid sequence and its V-gene family, and reads without a unique V-gene family were dropped. To address suspected cross-contamination and a sequencing artifact, a later analysis removed some 620 highly shared, low-generation-probability nucleotide sequences. For each public chain, a later analysis derived a clonal expansion index from normalized ranks of inferred template counts within each repertoire. A later analysis computed generation probabilities with a VDJ recombination model fitted to out-of-frame rearrangements, and checked the results against IGoR. A later analysis scored TCR-TCR, TCR-HLA and TCR-CMV co-occurrence with hypergeometric tests, applying a repertoire-size bias correction to TCR pairs. In a later analysis, false discovery rates were estimated by permuting HLA or CMV assignments 20 times. In a later analysis, co-occurring TCRs were grouped using DBSCAN, with TCRdist sequence similarity added in when clustering inside HLA-allele-positive subsets. Co-occurrence clustering excluded repertoires with fewer than 30,000 or more than 120,000 public chains, plus five with anomalous nucleotide sharing. TCRdb took over this immuneACCESS table, retaining in-frame rearrangements with V and J assigned. Such tables are incomplete; in checked studies, under half of the missing clones stem from an unresolved V gene, and the remainder is unexplained. For V, J and clone size, that table is used; D and trimming come from the DNA. In this sample the table shows approximately 97,000 clones, around 72% of which occur a single time. The ten largest clones represent roughly 3.6% of the sample.

CDR1 and CDR2, per the germline V gene (reference sequence), are SEHNR and FQNEAQ. From its cysteine to its phenylalanine, the CDR3 spans 14 amino acids. Of the read, only the CDR3 DNA is kept; its 42 bases are in frame from base 1. Here V drops 7 bases and J drops 7 bases, and the junction holds 7 bases not matched to any gene. Details on this clone: Its antigen has not been determined. Base qualities are not recorded, but no much larger clone differs from it by a single base.

The rearranged segments are TRBV7-9 and TRBJ2-3; 11 junctional bases match TRBD2. Sequences were obtained from PBMCs. This clonotype originated in a man aged 40-49 years in good health and CMV-seronegative. CDR3 region: CASISGGAVNTQYF. The nucleotide sequence reads TGTGCCAGCATTAGCGGGGGGGCGGTAAATACGCAGTATTTT.